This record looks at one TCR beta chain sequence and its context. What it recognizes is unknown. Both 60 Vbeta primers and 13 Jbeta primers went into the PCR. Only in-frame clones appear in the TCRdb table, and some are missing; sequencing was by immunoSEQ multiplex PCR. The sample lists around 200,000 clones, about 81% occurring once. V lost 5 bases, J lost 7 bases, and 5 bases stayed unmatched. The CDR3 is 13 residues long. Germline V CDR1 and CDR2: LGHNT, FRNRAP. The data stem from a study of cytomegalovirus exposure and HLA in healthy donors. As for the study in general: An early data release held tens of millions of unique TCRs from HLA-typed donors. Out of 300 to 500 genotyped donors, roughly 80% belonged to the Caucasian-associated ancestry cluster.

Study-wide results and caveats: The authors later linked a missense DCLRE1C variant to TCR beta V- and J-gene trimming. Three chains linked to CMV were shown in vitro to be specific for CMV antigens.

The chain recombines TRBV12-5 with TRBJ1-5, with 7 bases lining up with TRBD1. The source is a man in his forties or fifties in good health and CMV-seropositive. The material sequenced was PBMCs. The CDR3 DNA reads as TGTGCTAGTGGTCCAACAGGGGCCCAGCCCCAGCATTTT. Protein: CASGPTGAQPQHF.